This TCR beta chain was identified in a study of tumor-infiltrating lymphocytes in primary liver carcinoma (dated by TCRdb to the late 2010s). Some background on the complete study: Between late 2015 and early 2016, roughly 5 patients in China with histopathologically diagnosed primary liver carcinoma had their tumors surgically resected. The tumors of the five patients were staged as T1-T3 N0M0, with maximum diameters ranging from roughly 4 to 10 cm. TCRbeta repertoire sequencing, expression microarrays and whole-exome sequencing were combined in the study across five regions of each liver tumor, with adjacent normal tissue and blood also included. Repertoires from technical replicates were highly reproducible, with mean shared-clone rates roughly 0.87 and correlation coefficients above 0.95. A total of roughly 35 specimens from 5 patients, comprising roughly 25 tumor regions, 5 adjacent noncancerous liver tissues and 5 peripheral blood samples, were covered by TCRbeta repertoire sequencing. Of the five patients (three men and two women, aged 30 to 69 years), four had hepatocellular carcinoma and one had combined HCC and intrahepatic cholangiocarcinoma. Samples yielded roughly 3.65 to 7.13 million productive TCRbeta reads; read depth did not differ significantly between tissue types. Overall study outcomes, separate from this receptor: The top 250 clones made up a significantly larger repertoire fraction in tumors than in blood (p = 0.039). Repertoire overlap was higher between tumor regions (mean around 35%) than tumor-adjacent (around 17%) or tumor-blood (approximately 14%) pairs, consistent with antigen-driven expansion. Because the samples were bulk and unsorted, CD4+ and CD8+ T cell repertoires could not be compared. With just four to six patients in the study, the authors point out that the findings should be validated in a larger study. Only the TCR beta chain was sequenced, which likely underestimates true repertoire diversity because unpaired alpha chains were not captured.

This clonotype was seen just once. No antigen is known for it. The junction departs from the called germline gene at one end, perhaps through a read error. A constant-region primer and ProtoScript II reverse transcriptase were used to reverse-transcribe TCRbeta-specific cDNA from roughly 0.55 ug total RNA. TCRbeta libraries were built with three nested multiplex PCR rounds, a slightly modified ARM-PCR procedure. Each of the first two PCR rounds ran for approximately 10 cycles and used multiplex TRBV1-TRBV30 forward primers together with a Cbeta reverse primer. Sample barcodes and Illumina adapters were added in a final 25-cycle PCR using Deep VentR polymerase. Before sequencing, amplicons of 200-500 bp were gel-purified using a QIAquick gel extraction kit. An Illumina HiSeq 2500 was used to sequence the TCRbeta amplicons with 250-bp paired-end reads. On the study's bioinformatics: Reads were quality-trimmed with Trimmomatic v0.33, and paired reads were merged with FLASH v1.2.11 to recover full CDR3 sequences. V, D and J germline segments were assigned to the rearranged TCRbeta sequences using MiGEC v1.2.1b. VDJtools v1.0.0 computed clonotype statistics and Shannon-Wiener diversity indices. To cut down on sampling bias, every analysis after diversity analysis relied on just the 250 most abundant clonotypes from each sample. TCRdb applied fastp at Q25 and MiXCR to the public reads, then kept only in-frame beta chains. Rows with a matching CDR3 protein are joined into one entry that keeps the most common DNA and genes. It is TCRdb's table, rather than the study itself, that gives the V and J calls and clone size. This sample is represented by some 190,000 distinct CDR3 sequences; 50% to 75% of them were singletons. The ten largest clonotypes hold around 68% of the sample.

RNA from unsorted whole blood was extracted with TRIzol reagent, and germline DNA was obtained with the DNeasy Blood & Tissue kit. Chronic HBV infection was present in the patients, and the patients were treatment-naive at sampling. Before surgery, about 4 milliliters of peripheral blood were collected into K2EDTA tubes. The CDR3 starts with the cysteine, ends with the phenylalanine, and has 14 residues. Solely the CDR3 DNA is kept, with 42 bases framed from the first base. CDR1 and CDR2, looked up from the germline V gene, are SGHDN and FVKESK. The chain is made from TRBV14 and TRBJ1-1; 7 central nucleotides agree with TRBD1. This TCR was recovered from a man aged 35-49 years with primary liver carcinoma and hepatitis B virus infection. The sequencing input was peripheral blood. The base sequence is TGTGTCAGCAGCCCCCAGGGGGTGAGCACTGAAGCTTTCTTT. It translates to CVSSPQGVSTEAFF.